This T cell receptor (beta chain) was identified during a study of CD8 T cells in Susac syndrome. TCR beta from blood CD8+ and CD4+ T cells was sequenced. Treatment-naive patients with stable or active relapsing-remitting disease were the multiple sclerosis controls. TEMRA cells were FACS-enriched, while CD8+ and CD4+ T cells were negatively isolated. Roughly 0.5 to 1 ug RNA was reverse transcribed with random hexamers. With immunoSEQ multiplex PCR, TCR beta CDR3 was amplified across 54 Vbeta and 13 Jbeta. MiXCR, run by TCRdb on the immunoSEQ multiplex PCR reads, gives a single entry per CDR3 protein. The sample lists some 190,000 distinct CDR3 sequences, 95% occurring once. From germline, CDR1 is SGHNT and CDR2 YYREEE (reference sequence). The trim removed 3 bases at V and 6 bases at J, leaving 5 bases unmatched. This CDR3 spans 14 amino acids.

Sequencing was done on a sample of CD4+ T cells from PBMCs. This receptor was taken from a human donor with multiple sclerosis. This sequence joins TRBV5-4 and TRBJ1-5, with 8 bases lining up with TRBD1. The CDR3 reads CASSSDRGGQPQHF. CDR3 DNA: TGTGCCAGCAGCTCTGACAGGGGCGGTCAGCCCCAGCATTTT.